Presented here are 5 T cell receptor beta chains from one specimen sequenced in a study of beta chain features in type 1 diabetes. Isolated RNA was reverse transcribed in full, so expressed TCRB transcripts were sequenced. Assay used: immunoSEQ multiplex PCR; TCRdb lists only in-frame clones, some missing. The sample has some 200,000 clones; roughly a tenth are singletons. Sequencing was performed on central memory CD4+ T cells from blood. These TCRs come from a man aged 18-30 years in good health.

This sequence joins TRBV30 and TRBJ2-7; D is possibly TRBD1 or TRBD2 (6 bases each). Trimming took 0 bases from V and 7 from J, leaving 16 bases between them. There are 14 residues in the CDR3. CDR1 GTSNPN and CDR2 SVGIG come from the germline V gene (reference sequence). The CDR3 DNA reads TGTGCCTGGAGTGTTGTAACGGGGGCCTTAGAGCAGTACTTC. Its translation is CAWSVVTGALEQYF.

The V gene is TRBV7-2, the J gene TRBJ2-1; D unclear. Between the trimmed V and J ends, which lost 1 base and 7 bases, there was a span of 17 bases. Germline V gene lookup returns CDR1 SGHTA and CDR2 FQGNSA. The CDR3 is 16 amino acids. This CDR3 is CASSLGGSWVRNEQFF. As DNA, the CDR3 is TGTGCCAGCAGCTTAGGGGGTTCGTGGGTCAGGAATGAGCAGTTCTTC.

This rearrangement joins TRBV19 to TRBJ2-3; D gene unclear. This CDR3 is 15 amino acids long. CDR1 is LNHDA, CDR2 SQIVND, per germline (reference sequence). Trimming took 5 bases from V and 3 from J, leaving 15 bases between them. CDR3 sequence: CASSLSALGTDTQYF. In nucleotides, the CDR3 is TGTGCCAGTAGTCTCTCAGCGCTGGGGACAGATACGCAGTATTTT.

This chain connects TRBV4-1 to TRBJ2-3, with D tentatively TRBD1 (6 bases). The CDR3 has 14 amino acids. From germline, CDR1 is MGHRA and CDR2 YSYEKL. V lost 4 bases and J 3 bases, leaving 11 bases between the germline ends. CDR3 residues: CASSPTGWTDTQYF. CDR3 sequence (DNA): TGCGCCAGCAGCCCTACAGGGTGGACAGATACGCAGTATTTT.

This clone was seen ten or more times. This chain links TRBV28 with TRBJ2-6; D gene ambiguous. The germline CDR1 and CDR2 sequences are MDHEN and SYDVKM. This CDR3 contains 15 residues. The ends were cut back, 6 bases at V and 0 bases at J, with 9 bases in the middle. CDR3 DNA: TGTGCCAGCAGAGATGGCAGCTCTGGGGCCAACGTCCTGACTTTC. Its translation: CASRDGSSGANVLTF.